Sequencing of this T cell receptor (beta chain) was carried out in a study of OX40 agonist ivuxolimab in advanced cancers. Overall study: Patients enrolled in dose escalation were diagnosed with hepatocellular carcinoma, melanoma, renal cell or head and neck cancer. From about 23 to 85 years was the age range, with a mean of roughly 59 years, and over 70% were male.

With 2 bases removed from V and 0 bases from J, the gap between germline ends came to 8 bases. Germline-derived CDR1 and CDR2 are LNHDA and SQIVND (reference sequence). This CDR3 region has 15 residues. Method: immunoSEQ multiplex PCR; TCRdb's copy keeps in-frame clones and lacks some. The sample lists some 64,000 clones, about 92% seen once, with 20% to 30% in the top ten. For this clone: Its antigen is not identified.

General observations from the study: Low clonal expansion, among the lowest seen, marked partial responders at 0.1-3.0 mg/kg.

Autoimmune disease history or systemic immunosuppression meant exclusion. This TCR was sampled from an adult with an advanced solid tumor such as melanoma, head and neck, liver or kidney cancer. Sequences were derived from CD4+ or CD8+ T cells sorted from blood, sampled in a trial of the OX40 agonist ivuxolimab. The chain recombines TRBV19 with TRBJ1-5; D ambiguous. CDR3 in amino acids: CASSIQVYSNQPQHF. The CDR3 DNA reads TGTGCCAGTAGTATACAGGTCTATAGCAATCAGCCCCAGCATTTT. Based on the CDR3 plus reference TRBV19 and TRBJ1-5, the full variable domain is DGGITQSPKYLFRKEGQNVTLSCEQNLNHDAMYWYRQDPGQGLRLIYYSQIVNDFQKGDIAEGYSVSREKKESFPLTVTSAQKNPTAFYLCASSIQVYSNQPQHFGDGTRLSIL.